This entry features one T cell receptor (beta chain) sequence. The clone's antigen remains unknown. Within one base of it there is no much larger clone, and no base qualities were kept. V loses 0 bases, J loses 2 bases, and the germline ends lie 11 bases apart. The CDR3 runs 16 residues from the cysteine to the phenylalanine. Left in the record is the CDR3 DNA by itself, 48 bases read in frame from the first base. CDR1 and CDR2 are drawn from the germline V gene (reference sequence): MNHEY, SMNVEV. These data originate in a study of cytomegalovirus exposure and HLA in healthy donors (dated by TCRdb to the late 2010s). At the level of the whole study: According to a later analysis, the roughly 120 validation repertoires were produced on the same platform as the approximately 610 repertoires of the first cohort. Along with the approximately 700-subject first cohort, a separate validation cohort of over a hundred different subjects was used. The study aimed to test whether signatures of past pathogen exposure could be identified by cataloging public T cell receptors. The study combined high-throughput TCR immunosequencing, statistical association of individual TCRs with disease status, and machine learning to predict cytomegalovirus infection status. Study-level results and caveats: Cytomegalovirus status was reported to be diagnosed by the classifier with high specificity and sensitivity in both the original and validation cohorts. The authors suggested that the approach could potentially be generalized to other disease states and immunological phenotypes. Subsequent analysis determined that TCRs grouped into clusters in the first cohort also showed a tendency toward co-occurrence across the roughly 110 validation repertoires, and approximately 94% of cluster scores exceeded 0. While some public TCRs were present in many individuals, most TCR sequences turned up only very rarely across donors. The study gave a list of 150 to 200 TCR beta chains associated with cytomegalovirus. Three of the identified cytomegalovirus-associated TCR beta chains were confirmed in vitro to be specific for cytomegalovirus antigens. A later analysis lacked HLA typing for the validation cohort, so it scored co-occurrence in that cohort across all 120 or so repertoires.

Library generation was performed with the immunoSEQ multiplex PCR assay. The authors' analysis ran thus. A statistical classification framework was developed to diagnose cytomegalovirus status using the catalog of TCR beta chain sequences. In its TCRdb copy, this immuneACCESS table keeps in-frame sequences only and misses some clones. Where compared with another copy, unresolved V genes explain less than half of these, and the others have no known cause. V and J calls and clone size are as listed in that table; D and trimming were resolved from the DNA. This sample holds 250,000 to 300,000 clones; around 91% were observed only once. The ten largest clones capture around 0.34% of the sample. The donors were included in the validation cohort of approximately 130 subjects, a group kept apart from the approximately 700-subject first cohort.

This clonotype was obtained from a woman aged 18-35 years in good health and CMV-seronegative. The rearranged segments are TRBV27 and TRBJ1-5; the D gene lacks a confident call. The material sequenced was PBMCs. The CDR3 region has the sequence CASSLSSGSRNQPQHF. Read as DNA, the sequence is TGTGCCAGCAGTTTATCGTCGGGGTCACGCAATCAGCCCCAGCATTTT.